These 13 T cell receptor beta chains share one sample of origin, sequenced in a study of immune heterogeneity within non-small cell lung tumors. With 32 V and 13 J primers, multiplex PCR amplified the TCR beta CDR3. TCRdb processed the multiplex PCR reads anew with MiXCR; each CDR3 protein has one entry. The sample yields about 4,300 distinct CDR3 sequences, 20% to 25% seen once. Bulk tumor genomic DNA was the template, and each sample received roughly 590 ng. Surgeons took several biopsies per primary tumor, spaced far apart, during surgery. Samples came from untreated patients having curative surgery for newly diagnosed non-small cell lung cancer. The sequenced sample was lung tumor tissue. The receptors stem from a man aged 70-80 years with non-small cell lung cancer.

By share, this clonotype counts as medium-sized (0.01 to 0.1%). The J gene is TRBJ1-6, the V gene TRBV5-5; possible D gene TRBD1, 5 bases. From germline, CDR1 is SGHKS and CDR2 YYEKEE (reference sequence). V shed 6 bases and J shed 7 bases, with 23 bases lying between them. The CDR3 totals 17 residues. For the CDR3, the DNA is TGTGCCAGCACCCAGTGGTTAGGGGCCGGATGGAATTCACCCCTCCACTTT. This sequence encodes CASTQWLGAGWNSPLHF.

The chain is built from TRBV11-2 and TRBJ2-1, with TRBD2 matching over 9 bases. The CDR3 contains 14 residues. Germline-derived CDR1 and CDR2 are SGHAT and FQNNGV. The junction had 3 bases not matched to a gene; V was cut back by 2 bases and J by 7 bases. CDR3 sequence reads: CASSLSLAGNEQFF. CDR3 bases: TGTGCCAGCAGCTTATCCCTAGCGGGGAATGAGCAGTTCTTC.

This clonotype showed up just a few times. At one boundary the junction diverges from the germline segment, which might be a read error. The chain has TRBV20-1 and TRBJ1-2; a weak D match, TRBD1 (6 bases). Germline CDR1 and CDR2: DFQATT and SNEGSKA (reference sequence). The CDR3 runs 12 residues. The CDR3 region is CTAWGGQPIPQF. CDR3 bases: TGCACCGCGTGGGGAGGACAGCCCATACCTCAATTC.

This clonotype is medium-sized (0.01 to 0.1%) within its sample. The chain couples TRBV7-6 to TRBJ1-3, with D tentatively TRBD1 (6 bases). The CDR3 sequence is 15 residues long. Between the trimmed V and J ends, which lost 6 bases and 4 bases, there was a span of 16 bases. Germline V gene lookup returns CDR1 SGHVS and CDR2 FNYEAQ. The chain's CDR3 is CASSRTGFEGNTIYF. CDR3 DNA: TGTGCCAGCAGTCGAACAGGGTTCGAGGGAAACACCATATATTTT.

This clonotype is medium-sized within its sample. The chain employs TRBV13 and TRBJ1-6; TRBD1 agrees at 8 bases. Germline V gene lookup returns CDR1 PRHDT and CDR2 FYEKMQ (reference sequence). CDR3 length equals 15 residues. With V trimmed by 3 bases and J by 5 bases, 3 bases remained unmatched. The DNA for the CDR3 is TGTGCCAGCAGCTTCCTACAGGGGGATAATTCACCCCTCCACTTT. Protein: CASSFLQGDNSPLHF.

The genes are TRBV27 and TRBJ1-3; unclear D gene. Germline CDR1 and CDR2: MNHEY and SMNVEV (reference sequence). The CDR3 loop spans 14 amino acids. V was pared by 0 bases and J by 4 bases, with 7 bases between. The CDR3 here is CASSLSGGGNTIYF. In nucleotides, the CDR3 is TGTGCCAGCAGTTTATCAGGTGGCGGAAACACCATATATTTT.

Sample share makes this clonotype medium-sized. This CDR3 is CASSLALNSRVSPLHF. In nucleotides, the CDR3 is TGTGCCAGCAGCTTGGCTCTAAATTCCCGAGTTTCACCCCTCCACTTT. V gene TRBV5-8 combines with J gene TRBJ1-6; D ambiguous. This CDR3 is built from 16 residues. The germline V gene encodes CDR1 SGHTS and CDR2 YDEGEE. Trimming left V 0 bases short and J 9 bases short, with 16 bases between.

In its sample, this clonotype was seen a few times. The chain recombines TRBV19 with TRBJ2-3, with D possibly matching TRBD1 (6 bases). CDR1 is LNHDA and CDR2 is SQIVND in the germline V gene (reference sequence). The V and J ends lost 9 bases and 1 base respectively, with 11 bases between them. The CDR3 is made up of 13 amino acids. CDR3 loop: CASRDIRTDTQYF. The CDR3 DNA follows: TGTGCCAGCAGGGACATTCGCACAGATACGCAGTATTTT.

This clonotype was seen only a few times. The CDR3 spells CASRYRDRGGPLAKNIQYF. Written as DNA, the CDR3 is TGTGCCAGCAGGTACAGGGACAGGGGAGGCCCACTAGCCAAAAACATTCAGTACTTC. The chain links TRBV6-1 to TRBJ2-4; 10 bases line up with TRBD1. The V gene's germline CDR1 is MNHNS and CDR2 SASEGT. The CDR3 loop spans 19 amino acids. The V segment lost 6 bases and the J segment 0 bases; nucleotides outside the gene matches: 14.

By share, this clonotype ranks as medium-sized. The chain recombines TRBV19 with TRBJ1-6; 9 nucleotides match TRBD1. This CDR3 spans 15 amino acids. Trimming removed 3 bases from V and 6 bases from J; junction bases left unmatched: 3. Germline V lookup: CDR1 LNHDA, CDR2 SQIVND (reference sequence). The CDR3 DNA follows: TGTGCCAGTAGTATCACAGGGGGCGGTAATTCACCCCTCCACTTT. It is translated as CASSITGGGNSPLHF.

In its sample, this clonotype was seen a few times. The chain uses TRBV6-2 or TRBV6-3 and TRBJ2-7; perhaps TRBD1 as D (6 bases). There are 14 residues in the CDR3. Trimming cost V 4 bases and J 4 bases, with 14 bases left between them. Germline V gives CDR1 MNHEY, CDR2 SVGEGT. CDR3: CASSLSGVGYEQYF. In nucleotides, the CDR3 is TGTGCCAGCAGTTTGTCAGGGGTGGGGTACGAGCAGTACTTC.

By share, this clonotype counts as medium-sized. The rearrangement links TRBV2 to TRBJ2-2; no clear D gene. CDR3 length equals 12 residues. The germline gives CDR1 SNHLY, CDR2 FYNNEI. Trimming pared 10 bases from V and 7 bases from J, leaving 13 bases between. The CDR3 nucleotides are TGTGCCATTCTCTTAGAGGTCGGGGAGCTGTTTTTT. The encoded protein is CAILLEVGELFF.

A few counts support this clonotype. The chain uses TRBV11-1 and TRBJ2-1; 7 bases fit TRBD2. The CDR3 spans 14 residues. Germline values: CDR1 SGHAT, CDR2 FQDESV (reference sequence). V was pared by 1 base and J by 8 bases, with 5 bases of the junction left unmatched. The CDR3 reads CASSLGLAVDEQFF. CDR3 bases: TGTGCCAGCAGCTTAGGACTAGCAGTTGATGAGCAGTTCTTC.